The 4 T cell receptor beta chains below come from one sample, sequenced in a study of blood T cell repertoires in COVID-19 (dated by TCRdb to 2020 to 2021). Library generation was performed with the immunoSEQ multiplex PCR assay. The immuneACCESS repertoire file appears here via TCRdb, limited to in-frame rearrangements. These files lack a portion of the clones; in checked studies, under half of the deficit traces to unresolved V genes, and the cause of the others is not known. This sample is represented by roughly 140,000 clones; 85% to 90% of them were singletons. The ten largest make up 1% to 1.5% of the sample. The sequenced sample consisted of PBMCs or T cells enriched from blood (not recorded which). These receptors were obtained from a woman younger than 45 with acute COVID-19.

Here the CDR3 reads CASSRDRLLNQPQHF. The CDR3 DNA reads TGTGCCAGCTCCCGGGACAGACTATTAAATCAGCCCCAGCATTTT. V gene TRBV19 combines with J gene TRBJ1-5, with TRBD1 identical over 7 bases. CDR1 LNHDA and CDR2 SQIVND come from the germline V gene (reference sequence). The V and J ends lost 9 bases and 4 bases, in that order; junction bases with no gene match: 12. The CDR3 extends over 15 amino acids.

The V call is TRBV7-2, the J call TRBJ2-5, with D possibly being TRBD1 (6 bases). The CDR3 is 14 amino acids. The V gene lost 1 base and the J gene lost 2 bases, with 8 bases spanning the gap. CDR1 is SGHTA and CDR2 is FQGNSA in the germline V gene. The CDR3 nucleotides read TGTGCCAGCAGCTTAGTGGGGGCTCAAGAGACCCAGTACTTC. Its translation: CASSLVGAQETQYF. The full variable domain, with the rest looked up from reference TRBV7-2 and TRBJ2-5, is GAGVSQSPSNKVTEKGKDVELRCDPISGHTALYWYRQSLGQGLEFLIYFQGNSAPDKSGLPSDRFSAERTGGSVSTLTIQRTQQEDSAVYLCASSLVGAQETQYFGPGTRLLVL.

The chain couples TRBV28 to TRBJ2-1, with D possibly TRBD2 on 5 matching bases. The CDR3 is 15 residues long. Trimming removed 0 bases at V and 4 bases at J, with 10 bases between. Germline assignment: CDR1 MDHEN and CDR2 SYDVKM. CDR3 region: CASSLWGGSYNEQFF. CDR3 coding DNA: TGTGCCAGCAGTTTATGGGGCGGGTCATACAATGAGCAGTTCTTC.

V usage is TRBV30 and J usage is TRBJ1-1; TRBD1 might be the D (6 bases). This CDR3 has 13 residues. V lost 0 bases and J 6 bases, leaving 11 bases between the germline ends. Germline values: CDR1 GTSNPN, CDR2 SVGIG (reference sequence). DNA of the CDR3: TGTGCCTGGAGTGTGAGGGGGTGGGCTGAAGCTTTCTTT. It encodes CAWSVRGWAEAFF.